This paragraph covers one T cell receptor (beta chain) sequence. As yet, its antigen is unknown. The data stem from a study of cytomegalovirus exposure and HLA in healthy donors. Notes on the study in general: Compared with the roughly 670-donor mean, an Asian-associated ancestry cluster reportedly had fewer N-insertions, according to a later analysis. Investigators reported over 150 TCR beta chains as tied to cytomegalovirus.

Nominal health characterized the donors when sampled, though unrecorded immune exposures were likely. Germline-derived CDR1 and CDR2 are SGHRS and YFSETQ. Trimming left V 3 bases short and J 2 bases short, with 11 bases between. There are 14 residues in the CDR3. Primers: 60 Vbeta forward and 13 Jbeta reverse. The protocol was immunoSEQ multiplex PCR, while the TCRdb copy is restricted to in-frame clones and leaves out a portion. The table has over 200,000 clones, over 70% seen once; the top ten hold about 2.5%. The sample comprised PBMCs. The chain employs TRBV5-1 and TRBJ1-2, with unresolved D. The sequence was collected from a woman aged 60-70 years in good health and CMV-seropositive. CDR3 in DNA: TGCGCCAGCAGCTCCGTGGCGGGCAACTATGGCTACACCTTC. Translated: CASSSVAGNYGYTF.